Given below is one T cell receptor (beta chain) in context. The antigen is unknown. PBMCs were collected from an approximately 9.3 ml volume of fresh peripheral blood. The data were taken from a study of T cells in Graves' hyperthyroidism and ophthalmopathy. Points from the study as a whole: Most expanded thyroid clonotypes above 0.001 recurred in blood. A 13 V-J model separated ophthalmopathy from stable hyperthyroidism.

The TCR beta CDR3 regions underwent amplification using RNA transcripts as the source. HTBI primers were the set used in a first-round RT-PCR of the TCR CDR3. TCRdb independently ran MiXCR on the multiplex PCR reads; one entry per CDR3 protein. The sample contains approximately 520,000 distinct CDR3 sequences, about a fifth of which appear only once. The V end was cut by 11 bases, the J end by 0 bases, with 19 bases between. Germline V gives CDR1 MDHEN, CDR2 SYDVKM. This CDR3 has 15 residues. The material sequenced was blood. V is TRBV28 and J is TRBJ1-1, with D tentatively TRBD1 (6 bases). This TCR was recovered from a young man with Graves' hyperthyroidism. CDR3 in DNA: TGTGCCGCACGTGACAGGAGCCAAATGAACACTGAAGCTTTCTTT. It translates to CAARDRSQMNTEAFF. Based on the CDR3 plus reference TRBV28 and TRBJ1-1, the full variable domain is DVKVTQSSRYLVKRTGEKVFLECVQDMDHENMFWYRQDPGLGLRLIYFSYDVKMKEKGDIPEGYSVSREKKERFSLILESASTNQTSMYLCAARDRSQMNTEAFFGQGTRLTVV.